The rows below give T cell receptor beta chains drawn from one sample of a study of blood T cell repertoires in COVID-19. Assay: immunoSEQ multiplex PCR; the TCRdb copy retains only in-frame clones and omits some. The sample lists some 41,000 clones; 83% were seen once. Sequencing was performed on peripheral blood. These receptors all come from an older man in a cohort sampled during active COVID-19. The CDR3 runs from the conserved cysteine through the conserved F or W. The order of the fields is V gene, CDR3 length, clone size, D gene, J gene, CDR3 protein, CDR3 DNA. The D gene is left open where the match is weak. For some rows the clone size is stated as once, few or many, or as a class when expanded; others skip it.

TRBV14	13	-	-	TRBJ2-3	CASSTGHTDTQYF	TGTGCCAGCAGCACGGGACACACAGATACGCAGTATTTT
TRBV20-1	14	-	TRBD2	TRBJ2-2	CSASSMGLSGELFF	TGCAGTGCTAGTTCAATGGGTTTGAGCGGGGAGCTATTTTTT
TRBV10-3	16	-	-	TRBJ1-5	CAISESRANSNQPQHF	TGTGCCATCAGTGAGTCTAGAGCCAACAGCAATCAGCCCCAGCATTTT
TRBV4-2	14	-	-	TRBJ2-7	CASSQGGLAYEQYF	TGTGCCAGCAGCCAAGGCGGATTAGCCTACGAGCAGTACTTC
TRBV24-1	14	once	-	TRBJ1-4	CATSDADKNEKLFF	TGTGCCACCAGTGATGCGGACAAAAATGAAAAACTGTTTTTT
TRBV5-5	15	-	TRBD2	TRBJ2-3	CASKISGGSTDTQYF	TGTGCCAGCAAGATTAGCGGGGGGTCCACAGATACGCAGTATTTT
TRBV21-1	14	-	-	TRBJ1-1	CASSKRTENTEAFF	TGTGCCAGCAGCAAGCGGACAGAGAACACTGAAGCTTTCTTT
TRBV7-3	13	-	TRBD1	TRBJ2-7	CASSARQGHEQYF	TGTGCCAGCAGCGCCAGACAGGGCCACGAGCAGTACTTC
TRBV28	12	once	-	TRBJ1-2	CASSWRGYGYTF	TGTGCCAGCAGTTGGAGGGGCTATGGCTACACCTTC
TRBV18	19	-	-	TRBJ1-4	CASSPLQLIQGLVDEKLFF	TGTGCCAGCTCACCACTACAACTCATTCAGGGTTTGGTGGACGAAAAACTGTTTTTT
TRBV3-1/TRBV3-2	15	-	TRBD1	TRBJ1-2	CASKKNRGSIYGYTF	TGTGCCAGCAAAAAAAACAGGGGTTCCATCTATGGCTACACCTTC
TRBV6-2/TRBV6-3	17	-	TRBD2	TRBJ2-6	CASSYKGLASGANVLTF	TGTGCCAGCAGTTACAAGGGACTAGCATCGGGGGCCAACGTCCTGACTTTC
TRBV5-1	14	once	-	TRBJ2-6	CASSLAGGANVLTF	TGCGCCAGCAGCTTAGCAGGTGGGGCCAACGTCCTGACTTTC
TRBV7-8	16	few	-	TRBJ2-3	CASSPIAGTSFNTQYF	TGTGCCAGCAGCCCTATTGCGGGGACCTCCTTTAATACGCAGTATTTT
TRBV28	12	-	-	TRBJ1-4	CASRGTNEKLFF	TGTGCCAGCAGGGGCACTAATGAAAAACTGTTTTTT
TRBV13	16	-	TRBD2	TRBJ2-5	CASSLELAGGGETQYF	TGTGCCAGCAGCTTGGAGCTAGCGGGGGGCGGAGAGACCCAGTACTTC
TRBV6-1	15	once	-	TRBJ1-2	CASSEAGGGYYGYTF	TGTGCCAGCAGTGAAGCGGGGGGGGGCTACTATGGCTACACCTTC
TRBV7-2	14	-	-	TRBJ1-5	CASSQSGVGQPQHF	TGTGCCAGCAGCCAGTCCGGGGTAGGCCAGCCCCAGCATTTT
TRBV7-2	14	once	-	TRBJ2-7	CASSAGPDSYEQYF	TGTGCCAGCAGCGCGGGACCGGACTCCTACGAGCAGTACTTC
TRBV5-1	14	-	TRBD1	TRBJ1-1	CASSTGTGGTEAFF	TGCGCCAGCTCAACCGGGACAGGGGGAACTGAAGCTTTCTTT
TRBV7-9	11	-	-	TRBJ1-1	CASSERAGAFF	TGTGCCAGCAGCGAGAGGGCGGGGGCTTTCTTT
TRBV28	15	once	-	TRBJ2-7	CASRGQAGRVGEQYF	TGTGCCAGCAGGGGACAGGCGGGGAGGGTTGGCGAGCAGTACTTC
TRBV18	14	-	-	TRBJ1-2	CASSRPGSNYGYTF	TGTGCCAGCTCACGGCCAGGGTCAAACTATGGCTACACCTTC
TRBV5-1	15	-	-	TRBJ2-1	CASSLEGTTNNEQFF	TGCGCCAGCAGCTTGGAGGGGACAACTAACAATGAGCAGTTCTTC
TRBV5-1	14	-	-	TRBJ1-4	CASSPGASNEKLFF	TGCGCCAGCAGTCCAGGGGCATCTAATGAAAAACTGTTTTTT
TRBV19	15	-	TRBD2	TRBJ2-7	CASSTSASGSYEQYF	TGTGCCAGTAGTACATCGGCTAGCGGGAGTTACGAGCAGTACTTC